Listed here are 22 T cell receptor beta chains from one sample, sequenced in a study of a mutant IDH1 vaccine in newly diagnosed glioma. Only in-frame clones appear in the TCRdb table, and some are missing; sequencing was by immunoSEQ multiplex PCR. The table includes approximately 44,000 clones, approximately 90% detected once. These receptors' targets are unknown. As for time point: week 23, last vaccination. The study gave 300 ug of mutant IDH1 20-mer peptide per vaccine dose, with topical imiquimod. The starting material was PBMCs, obtained from a glioma patient whose treatment included an IDH1 peptide vaccine. The receptors originated from a man aged 50-60 years with glioma.

The chain employs TRBV5-6 and TRBJ2-4, with 8 bases fitting TRBD1. J lost 0 bases, V lost 1 base, and 3 bases had no gene match. The germline V gene has CDR1 SGHDT and CDR2 YYEEEE. The CDR3 is 16 amino acids. CDR3 nucleotides: TGTGCCAGCAGCTTGAAAGGGACAGGAGCCAAAAACATTCAGTACTTC. Protein: CASSLKGTGAKNIQYF.

The V call is TRBV29-1, the J call TRBJ2-1; 7 positions agree with TRBD1. CDR1 is SQVTM, CDR2 ANQGSEA, per germline. Trimming at V came to 7 bases and at J to 5 bases, leaving 11 bases not matched to a gene. The CDR3 has 14 amino acids. CDR3 coding DNA: TGCAGCGCCTACGGACAGGCGCTCCACAATGAGCAGTTCTTC. It encodes CSAYGQALHNEQFF.

The gene calls are TRBV19 and TRBJ1-4; D possibly corresponds to TRBD1 (6 bases). CDR1 and CDR2 (germline): LNHDA, SQIVND (reference sequence). Trimming removed 6 bases at V and 0 bases at J, with 20 bases between. This CDR3 has 18 residues. The CDR3 sequence: CASRATDKRGATNEKLFF. In DNA, the CDR3 is TGTGCCAGTAGGGCCACGGACAAAAGGGGGGCAACTAATGAAAAACTGTTTTTT.

This rearrangement joins TRBV6-5 to TRBJ1-2; 12 bases align to TRBD1. CDR3 size: 14 residues. CDR1 is MNHEY and CDR2 is SVGAGI in the germline V gene. V trimming: 10 bases; J trimming: 2 bases; junction bases outside the gene matches: 5. The CDR3 sequence is CATLGTGGNYGYTF. For the CDR3, the DNA is TGTGCCACCCTCGGGACAGGGGGCAACTATGGCTACACCTTC.

The chain carries TRBV19 and TRBJ1-1; D possibly corresponds to TRBD1 (6 bases). The length of the CDR3 is 16 residues. The germline V gene encodes CDR1 LNHDA and CDR2 SQIVND (reference sequence). Trimming cost V 0 bases and J 7 bases, with 18 bases left between them. Here the CDR3 DNA reads TGTGCCAGTAGTATAGATGGGGAGGGGGGCATCGGTGAAGCTTTCTTT. Translating it yields CASSIDGEGGIGEAFF.

In its sample, this clone was seen a few times. The chain uses TRBV5-5 and TRBJ1-5; D possibly corresponds to TRBD1 (5 bases). The CDR3 runs to 15 residues. Trimming cost V 4 bases and J 4 bases, with 15 bases left between them. CDR1 is SGHKS and CDR2 is YYEKEE in the germline V gene (reference sequence). Here the CDR3 DNA reads TGTGCCAGCAGCCAAACCTCGCAGGGAAATCAGCCCCAGCATTTT. Its translation: CASSQTSQGNQPQHF.

The chain joins TRBV7-9 to TRBJ2-3; TRBD2 might be the D (5 bases). The CDR3 totals 15 residues. Germline CDR1 is SEHNR and CDR2 is FQNEAQ (reference sequence). Trimming took off 4 bases at V and 3 bases at J, with 14 bases between the two ends. CDR3 region: CASSSPSGVTDTQYF. For the CDR3, the DNA is TGTGCCAGCAGCTCCCCGTCCGGGGTTACAGATACGCAGTATTTT. Full variable domain (remainder filled in from reference TRBV7-9 and TRBJ2-3): DTGVSQNPRHKITKRGQNVTFRCDPISEHNRLYWYRQTLGQGPEFLTYFQNEAQLEKSRLLSDRFSAERPKGSFSTLEIQRTEQGDSAMYLCASSSPSGVTDTQYFGPGTRLTVL.

This clone has a single count. V and J are TRBV11-1 and TRBJ1-6; 7 positions match TRBD1. CDR1 is SGHAT and CDR2 is FQDESV in the germline V gene (reference sequence). The CDR3 has 15 amino acids. The junction had 10 bases not matched to a gene; V was cut back by 6 bases and J by 8 bases. This chain's CDR3 is CASRKDRSGDSPLHF. In DNA, the CDR3 is TGTGCCAGCAGGAAGGACAGGTCCGGGGATTCACCCCTCCACTTT.

The DNA of the CDR3 is TGTGCCATCAGTCCTACGACTAACACTGAAGCTTTCTTT. This sequence encodes CAISPTTNTEAFF. The chain couples TRBV10-3 to TRBJ1-1; D remains ambiguous. The CDR3 is made up of 13 amino acids. Germline V gene sequence: CDR1 ENHRY, CDR2 SYGVKD. V was clipped by 5 bases and J by 2 bases, with 9 bases between them.

This chain uses TRBV6-1 with TRBJ2-5; 10 bases are shared with TRBD1. V lost 6 bases and J lost 7; bases outside the gene matches: 8. The CDR3 contains 14 residues. The germline CDR1 and CDR2 sequences are MNHNS and SASEGT. As DNA, the CDR3 is TGTGCCAGCAGGGCGGGACAGGGGCAGGGGACCCAGTACTTC. It codes for CASRAGQGQGTQYF.

V and J are TRBV28 and TRBJ1-5, with unresolved D. The germline V gene encodes CDR1 MDHEN and CDR2 SYDVKM. V dropped 6 bases and J dropped 4 bases, with 7 bases sitting between them. This CDR3 contains 12 residues. CDR3 residues: CASSRGNQPQHF. Written as DNA, the CDR3 is TGTGCCAGCAGCCGGGGAAATCAGCCCCAGCATTTT.

V and J are TRBV5-4 and TRBJ2-3; 8 bases are a match to TRBD2. Losses at the gene ends were 2 bases for V and 5 bases for J; bases not matched to a gene: 13. Germline CDR1 and CDR2: SGHNT and YYREEE (reference sequence). The CDR3 is 17 amino acids. In nucleotides, the CDR3 is TGTGCCAGCAGCTTCCACTCGGCCAGCGGGAGTAGAGATACGCAGTATTTT. It translates to CASSFHSASGSRDTQYF. Supplemented by reference TRBV5-4 and TRBJ2-3, the full variable domain reads ETGVTQSPTHLIKTRGQQVTLRCSSQSGHNTVSWYQQALGQGPQFIFQYYREEENGRGNFPPRFSGLQFPNYSSELNVNALELDDSALYLCASSFHSASGSRDTQYFGPGTRLTVL.

CDR3 protein: CASTSGTGAYGYTF. In DNA form, the CDR3 reads TGTGCCAGCACCTCCGGGACAGGGGCTTATGGCTACACCTTC. This chain links TRBV5-4 with TRBJ1-2; TRBD1 aligns across 10 bases. Germline V lookup: CDR1 SGHNT, CDR2 YYREEE (reference sequence). J was trimmed by 5 bases and V by 6 bases; bases with no gene match: 7. This CDR3 has 14 residues.

This clone was observed a handful of times. The gene calls are TRBV28 and TRBJ1-3, with D possibly TRBD1 on 6 matching bases. Germline CDR1 is MDHEN and CDR2 is SYDVKM. The CDR3 has 14 residues. V was cut by 8 bases and J by 4 bases, with 15 bases left in between. CDR3 amino acids: CASHSAGAGNTIYF. The CDR3, as DNA: TGTGCCAGCCACTCCGCGGGGGCGGGAAACACCATATATTTT.

This clone was seen just once. This chain joins TRBV11-2 and TRBJ2-6; 7 bases map to TRBD1. This CDR3 has 16 residues. V was pared by 6 bases and J by 3 bases, with 8 bases of the junction left unmatched. CDR1 and CDR2 from the germline V gene are SGHAT and FQNNGV. The DNA for the CDR3 is TGTGCCAGCAGTCGAAAGGGGGCAGGTGGGGCCAACGTCCTGACTTTC. Protein: CASSRKGAGGANVLTF.

The rearrangement links TRBV4-3 to TRBJ1-1; D might be TRBD1 (6 bases). V was trimmed by 3 bases and J by 0 bases, leaving 8 bases between them. The CDR3 totals 14 residues. Germline CDR1 reads LGHNA; CDR2 reads YSLEER. CDR3 in amino acids: CASSQTGLNTEAFF. CDR3 in DNA: TGCGCCAGCAGCCAGACAGGTTTGAACACTGAAGCTTTCTTT.

CDR3 sequence: CASSDPGGRLDEQFF. CDR3 DNA: TGTGCCAGCAGTGACCCAGGGGGAAGGTTGGATGAGCAGTTCTTC. The rearrangement joins TRBV2 to TRBJ2-1, with 7 bases aligning to TRBD1. This CDR3 spans 15 amino acids. The junction had 10 bases not matched to a gene; V was cut back by 3 bases and J by 8 bases. The germline CDR1 and CDR2 sequences are SNHLY and FYNNEI.

The chain combines TRBV11-3 with TRBJ2-7, with D perhaps TRBD1 (6 bases). V was pared by 2 bases and J by 0 bases, with 17 bases between. Germline V CDR1 and CDR2: SGHNT, YENEEA. This CDR3 has 17 residues. The CDR3 protein is CASSLIGGGQSSYEQYF. The CDR3 DNA sequence: TGTGCCAGCAGCTTAATAGGTGGAGGACAGAGCTCCTACGAGCAGTACTTC.

The chain uses TRBV28 and TRBJ1-5; D gene uncertain. Trimming shortened V by 5 bases and J by 4 bases, and 21 bases separated the two germline ends. The CDR3 is 17 residues long. Germline V gives CDR1 MDHEN, CDR2 SYDVKM. CDR3 region: CASSVPHRESMNQPQHF. The CDR3 bases are TGTGCCAGCAGTGTTCCGCATAGGGAGTCCATGAATCAGCCCCAGCATTTT.

Regarding this clone: A read error may account for a junction end that differs from germline. The rearrangement joins TRBV9 to TRBJ2-2, with D possibly being TRBD1 (5 bases). Germline CDR1 and CDR2: SGDLS and YYNGEE. The CDR3 is made up of 16 amino acids. CDR3 sequence (DNA): TGTGCCGGCAGCGTAGAGTCAAGGGGTGCCACCGGGGAGCTGTTTTTT. Amino acids: CAGSVESRGATGELFF. Based on the CDR3 plus reference TRBV9 and TRBJ2-2, the full variable domain is DSGVTQTPKHLITATGQRVTLRCSPRSGDLSVYWYQQSLDQGLQFLIQYYNGEERAKGNILERFSAQQFPDLHSELNLSSLELGDSALYFCAGSVESRGATGELFFGEGSRLTVL.

The CDR3 here is CASSVLAGGPQEQFF. The CDR3, as DNA: TGTGCCAGCAGTGTACTAGCGGGAGGGCCTCAGGAGCAGTTCTTC. The chain couples TRBV6-1 to TRBJ2-1; TRBD2 matches at 13 bases. Germline V gives CDR1 MNHNS, CDR2 SASEGT. The V segment lost 4 bases and the J segment 10 bases; nucleotides outside the gene matches: 7. This CDR3 has 15 residues.

The chain uses TRBV27 and TRBJ2-7; the match to TRBD2 covers 13 bases. V lost 5 bases to trimming and J lost 5 bases; unmatched junction nucleotides: 6. Per germline, CDR1 MNHEY and CDR2 SMNVEV (reference sequence). This CDR3 contains 15 residues. The CDR3 protein is CASSGGTSGTNEQYF. In DNA form, the CDR3 reads TGTGCCAGCAGTGGCGGGACTAGCGGGACCAACGAGCAGTACTTC.